This T cell receptor beta chain was recovered during a study of blood T cell repertoires in COVID-19 (dated by TCRdb to 2019 to 2021). In terms of the full investigation: Collaborator samples came from the United States, Italy and Spain and covered acute and convalescent phases of COVID-19. The prospective study material was composed of cDNA or gDNA derived from T cells, B-cell-depleted T cells, or PBMCs. Deeply sampled blood TCRbeta repertoires from subjects exposed to, actively infected with, or recovered from COVID-19 were included in the dataset. The repertoires were released in a freely available public database meant as a resource for research on the immune response to SARS-CoV-2. Samples were obtained from the ongoing ImmuneRACE study (first 160 participants) and from over 1,000 subjects provided by 6 global collaborators. The sample metadata nearly always contained a de-identified subject ID, COVID-19 status, age in years and sex. HLA class I and class II types, where available, came from metadata supplied by the sample provider rather than from assay-based typing. Study-wide findings and limitations: The amount of clinical and demographic metadata varied by source and participant and was provided uncurated.

CDR1 SGHNT and CDR2 YYREEE are derived from the germline V gene (reference sequence). The germline V end is reduced by 2 bases and the J end by 0 bases; junction bases left unmatched: 4. CDR3 length: 15 amino acids, cysteine to phenylalanine. Only CDR3 DNA remains: 45 bases, in frame from the first base. To note about this clone: Its antigen remains undetermined. Nothing much larger sits one base from this clone, and base qualities are not available.

Participants in the prospective study were enrolled through a virtual design, were aged roughly 18 to 90 years, and lived in under 25 United States geographic areas. To assign participants to cohorts, the prospective study relied on clinical history that participants themselves reported in a screening survey and a study questionnaire. Exposed participants had been in contact, within 2 weeks of entering the study, with a person who had a PCR-confirmed or clinician-diagnosed case of COVID-19. In the prospective study, mobile phlebotomists collected whole blood, serum and a nasopharyngeal or oropharyngeal swab from each participant. Participants in the prospective study had the option to provide additional blood draws and questionnaires over a 2-month period. Blood samples from the prospective study were shipped frozen or at room temperature prior to DNA extraction. TCRbeta CDR3 regions were amplified from genomic DNA by means of the immunoSEQ Assay, a bias-controlled multiplex PCR. The study's own analysis went as follows. The number of nucleated cells in each sample was estimated from the amplification of reference gene primers within the assay. Sequence reads were collapsed and filtered to measure the absolute abundance of every unique TCRbeta CDR3 rearrangement. Productive Simpson clonality was computed per sample as the square root of Simpson's diversity index over productive rearrangements. TCRdb provides this immuneACCESS table in a form limited to in-frame rearrangements. Some clones are lacking; in checked studies, under half of them reflect an unresolved V gene, and why the rest are absent is not known. Clone size and the V and J calls come from that table; the DNA yielded D and trimming. This sample gives approximately 220,000 clones in total; roughly four fifths of them show up just once. Roughly 5% of the sample goes to the ten largest clones.

The receptor was derived from a woman between 50 and 59 years old who had been exposed to COVID-19. The V gene is TRBV5-4 and the J gene is TRBJ1-2, and TRBD1 matches 7 of the central bases. The specimen was PBMCs or T cells enriched from blood (not recorded which). Read as DNA, the sequence is TGTGCCAGCAGCTTTGCAGGGGGAACTAACTATGGCTACACCTTC. This sequence encodes CASSFAGGTNYGYTF. The entire variable domain, with the stretches around the CDR3 drawn from the reference TRBV5-4 and TRBJ1-2 proteins, is ETGVTQSPTHLIKTRGQQVTLRCSSQSGHNTVSWYQQALGQGPQFIFQYYREEENGRGNFPPRFSGLQFPNYSSELNVNALELDDSALYLCASSFAGGTNYGYTFGSGTRLTVV.